The 6 T cell receptor beta chains reported below all come from one sample, sequenced in a study of regulatory and conventional T cells in RAG deficiency. Blood CD4+ CD25-low CD127-high conventional T cells supplied the genomic DNA template. The repertoire was sequenced with immunoSEQ multiplex PCR; TCRdb's copy has only in-frame clones and lacks some. The sample lists 45,000 to 50,000 clones, 70% to 90% occurring once. This sample also appeared in a second study, on regulatory T cells. That source adds: Primers: 52 TRBV forward and 13 TRBJ reverse.

Sequencing was done on a sample of CD4+ effector T cells sorted from blood. These receptors were taken from a human donor in good health.

This rearrangement joins TRBV10-3 to TRBJ2-7; D not resolved. There are 14 residues in the CDR3. V dropped 4 bases and J dropped 0 bases, with 10 bases sitting between them. Looked up from germline, CDR1 is ENHRY and CDR2 is SYGVKD. The CDR3 coding sequence is TGTGCCATCAGTGGTGGGTACCCCTCCTACGAGCAGTACTTC. It encodes CAISGGYPSYEQYF.

V usage is TRBV5-4 and J usage is TRBJ2-3; D is undetermined. This CDR3 comprises 15 residues. Germline V gene sequence: CDR1 SGHNT, CDR2 YYREEE (reference sequence). V was pared by 0 bases and J by 4 bases, with 12 bases between. CDR3 sequence reads: CASSLEVGRPDTQYF. DNA for the CDR3: TGTGCCAGCAGCTTGGAGGTGGGTAGGCCAGATACGCAGTATTTT. The whole variable domain, filled in from reference TRBV5-4 and TRBJ2-3, reads ETGVTQSPTHLIKTRGQQVTLRCSSQSGHNTVSWYQQALGQGPQFIFQYYREEENGRGNFPPRFSGLQFPNYSSELNVNALELDDSALYLCASSLEVGRPDTQYFGPGTRLTVL.

J is TRBJ2-7 and V is TRBV7-3; TRBD2 matches 13 bases. The length of the CDR3 is 15 residues. The germline CDR1 and CDR2 sequences are SGHTA and FQGTGA. V was pared by 5 bases and J by 5 bases, with 6 bases of the junction left unmatched. The CDR3 DNA is TGTGCCAGCAGCGTGCGGACTAGCGGGAGAGACGAGCAGTACTTC. Translated, it gives CASSVRTSGRDEQYF.

This clone was seen more than once but under ten times. V gene TRBV7-2 combines with J gene TRBJ2-2; 11 bases are a match to TRBD2. The junction had 10 bases not matched to a gene; V was cut back by 1 base and J by 6 bases. Germline V gene data show CDR1 as SGHTA and CDR2 as FQGNSA. The CDR3 spans 18 residues. Here the CDR3 reads CASSLEASGRTLAGELFF. The CDR3 DNA reads TGTGCCAGCAGCTTAGAGGCTAGCGGGAGGACCCTAGCCGGGGAGCTGTTTTTT.

The V and J genes are TRBV19 and TRBJ2-2; 8 positions match TRBD1. The CDR3 runs 14 residues. CDR1 is LNHDA, CDR2 SQIVND, per germline (reference sequence). Trimming removed 7 bases from V and 5 bases from J; junction bases left unmatched: 6. The CDR3 DNA sequence: TGTGCCAGTACCGACAGGGGATGGACCGGGGAGCTGTTTTTT. It is translated as CASTDRGWTGELFF.

This clone was detected a few times. This rearrangement joins TRBV5-8 to TRBJ1-2; D is possibly TRBD1 (5 bases). V gave up 3 bases and J gave up 1 base, with 16 bases separating them. The CDR3 has 16 amino acids. CDR1 SGHTS and CDR2 YDEGEE come from the germline V gene. The CDR3 sequence is CASSYDLGGFNYGYTF. As DNA, the CDR3 is TGTGCCAGCAGCTACGACCTTGGGGGGTTTAACTATGGCTACACCTTC.